This T cell receptor beta chain was recorded in a study of beta chain features in type 1 diabetes. Turning to the study itself: Examination of sorted cells across all samples involved 98,000,000 or so cells.

Expressed TCRB transcripts were sequenced because the entire RNA isolate underwent reverse transcription. Assay: immunoSEQ multiplex PCR; the TCRdb copy retains only in-frame clones and omits some. The sample yields about 240,000 clones, approximately 15% seen once. As for this clone: Antigen specificity is unknown.

This CDR3 region has 12 residues. Trimming took 0 bases from V and 8 from J, leaving 5 bases between them. Germline values: CDR1 MNHEY, CDR2 SMNVEV (reference sequence). General study findings and limits: Type 1 diabetes patients showed a moderate but significant shortening of TCRB CDR3s in all four CD4+ subsets. In comparison with healthy donors, patients had naive, central memory and Treg TCRB repertoires that appeared more similar.

Heparinised blood was drawn once per donor, averaging about 100 mL. The authors obtained over 98% purity in all sorted populations. The sample was naive CD4+ T cells from blood. The clonotype comes from a man aged 25 to 40 with type 1 diabetes. The chain couples TRBV27 to TRBJ2-1; D is perhaps TRBD1 (5 bases). CDR3: CASSLSGDEQFF. CDR3 nucleotide sequence: TGTGCCAGCAGTTTATCAGGGGATGAGCAGTTCTTC.